The clone carrying this TCR beta chain was picked up many times. The data belong to a study of CD4 and CD8 cells across lung adenocarcinoma regions. A single record per CDR3 protein comes from TCRdb applying MiXCR to the PCR reads. The sample consists of some 8,400 distinct CDR3 sequences, nearly 55% of them appearing once. Donors had localized lung adenocarcinoma, a non-small cell lung cancer. The CDR3 sequence is 11 residues long. The germline CDR1 and CDR2 sequences are KGHSH and LQKENI. V gave up 6 bases and J gave up 6 bases, with 7 bases separating them. The V call is TRBV18, the J call TRBJ2-3; D is undetermined. The TCR originated in a female donor with lung adenocarcinoma. The CD4 and CD8 labels of this study may be unreliable. What was sequenced was CD8+ T cells from the center of a lung tumor. The DNA for the CDR3 is TGTGCCAGCTCCCCAGCGGATACGCAGTATTTT. It specifies CASSPADTQYF.